Reported below is one TCR beta chain. The data were taken from a study of blood T cell repertoires in COVID-19. About the research overall: Spain, Italy and the United States supplied samples that represented acute and convalescent COVID-19.

Original processing notes: Quantification of nucleated cells was approximated via reference gene primer amplification. Sequencing used immunoSEQ multiplex PCR; TCRdb keeps in-frame clones, though not all of them. V and J calls plus clone size are reproduced from that table; the DNA served to infer D and trimming. The sample records a few hundred thousand clones, around 92% being singletons. Sequenced sample: peripheral blood. The receptor's source is a woman in her thirties with COVID-19, enrolled during active disease.

CDR3 in amino acids: CASRSGQGKTQYF. CDR3 nucleotides: TGTGCCAGCAGGTCGGGACAGGGAAAGACCCAGTACTTC. The V and J genes are TRBV5-4 and TRBJ2-5; 9 positions agree with TRBD1. Germline V gene lookup returns CDR1 SGHNT and CDR2 YYREEE (reference sequence). Trimming at V came to 5 bases and at J to 6 bases, leaving 5 bases not matched to a gene. The CDR3 consists of 13 residues.